These 15 T cell receptor beta chains share one sample of origin, sequenced in a study of blood T cell repertoires in COVID-19 (dated by TCRdb to between 2020 and 2021). The method was the immunoSEQ multiplex PCR assay. TCRdb provides this immuneACCESS table in a form limited to in-frame rearrangements. Some clones are lacking; in checked studies, under half of them reflect an unresolved V gene, and why the rest are absent is not known. The sample data list around 310,000 clones, and 80% to 90% of these were observed just once. Around 5% of the sample belongs to the ten largest clones. The sample taken for sequencing was PBMCs or T cells enriched from blood (not recorded which). These receptors all come from a young man who had recovered from COVID-19.

This chain joins TRBV7-9 and TRBJ2-7; D unclear. With 4 bases removed from V and 5 bases from J, the gap between germline ends came to 6 bases. The CDR3 loop spans 11 amino acids. The V gene's germline CDR1 is SEHNR and CDR2 FQNEAQ (reference sequence). The CDR3 reads CASSSLNEQYF. The CDR3 bases are TGTGCCAGCAGCTCACTCAACGAGCAGTACTTC.

This rearrangement joins TRBV18 to TRBJ1-6; possibly TRBD1 for D (5 bases). This CDR3 has 13 residues. V was clipped by 3 bases and J by 7 bases, with 7 bases between them. Germline assignment: CDR1 KGHSH and CDR2 LQKENI. The DNA of the CDR3 is TGTGCCAGCTCACCTGACAGCAATTCACCCCTCCACTTT. Amino acids: CASSPDSNSPLHF. The full variable domain, with the rest looked up from reference TRBV18 and TRBJ1-6, is NAGVMQNPRHLVRRRGQEARLRCSPMKGHSHVYWYRQLPEEGLKFMVYLQKENIIDESGMPKERFSAEFPKEGPSILRIQQVVRGDSAAYFCASSPDSNSPLHFGNGTRLTVT.

The count of this clone is one. The V and J genes are TRBV7-9 and TRBJ1-5; D not certain. The CDR3 is 16 residues long. V shed 5 bases and J shed 3 bases, with 17 bases lying between them. Germline loops: CDR1 SEHNR, CDR2 FQNEAQ (reference sequence). The CDR3 is CASSPDIEEHNQPQHF. The CDR3 DNA is TGTGCCAGCAGCCCCGATATTGAGGAGCACAATCAGCCCCAGCATTTT.

The chain combines TRBV10-2 with TRBJ1-5; TRBD1 might be the D (6 bases). The CDR3 totals 14 residues. V was shortened by 5 bases and J by 4 bases, with 12 bases between the two germline ends. Germline assignment: CDR1 WSHSY and CDR2 SAAADI. The CDR3 is CASSFAGENQPQHF. CDR3 coding DNA: TGCGCCAGCAGTTTTGCAGGGGAGAATCAGCCCCAGCATTTT.

The rearrangement links TRBV28 to TRBJ2-7, with D maybe TRBD1 (6 bases). This CDR3 contains 15 residues. V lost 6 bases, J lost 1 base, and 16 bases lay in between. Germline-derived CDR1 and CDR2 are MDHEN and SYDVKM. For the CDR3, the DNA is TGTGCCAGCAGCAGCCTCCGGGACACATCCTACGAGCAGTACTTC. Encoded protein: CASSSLRDTSYEQYF.

The chain employs TRBV7-9 and TRBJ2-7, with D possibly TRBD1 on 5 matching bases. Trimming removed 5 bases at V and 3 bases at J, with 14 bases between. This CDR3 comprises 14 residues. Germline CDR1 and CDR2: SEHNR and FQNEAQ (reference sequence). CDR3 in amino acids: CASSQRQGSYEQYF. The DNA of the CDR3 is TGTGCCAGCAGCCAAAGGCAGGGAAGCTACGAGCAGTACTTC.

Only one count was recorded for this clone. The genes are TRBV30 and TRBJ2-7; no reliable D call. Germline V gene sequence: CDR1 GTSNPN, CDR2 SVGIG (reference sequence). This CDR3 comprises 11 residues. V dropped 4 bases and J dropped 3 bases, with 7 bases sitting between them. CDR3 amino acids: CAWTGNYEQYF. DNA for the CDR3: TGTGCCTGGACAGGAAACTACGAGCAGTACTTC.

The chain is built from TRBV5-1 and TRBJ2-7; D gene uncertain. This CDR3 is built from 16 residues. Looked up from germline, CDR1 is SGHRS and CDR2 is YFSETQ. V was shortened by 3 bases and J by 3 bases, with 19 bases between the two germline ends. CDR3 DNA sequence: TGCGCCAGCAGCTCCGGTTACGGTTCCTCTGTCTACGAGCAGTACTTC. Its protein product is CASSSGYGSSVYEQYF.

This clone was recorded a few times. One end of the junction varies from germline; a read error may be responsible. The V call is TRBV6-2 or TRBV6-3, the J call TRBJ1-1, with 7 bases that match TRBD1. The CDR3 consists of 12 residues. Germline V gives CDR1 MNHEY, CDR2 SVGEGT. The CDR3 reads CASSARQGSFLF. CDR3 nucleotide sequence: TGTGCCAGCAGTGCCCGACAGGGATCCTTTCTCTTT.

The J gene is TRBJ1-1, the V gene TRBV28; a possible D gene is TRBD1 (6 bases). This CDR3 has 17 amino acids. Trimming shortened V by 6 bases and J by 11 bases, and 31 bases separated the two germline ends. Germline CDR1 MDHEN, CDR2 SYDVKM. The chain's CDR3 is CASRDPVGQPEGVEAFF. Here the CDR3 DNA reads TGTGCCAGCAGGGATCCGGTTGGACAGCCTGAGGGAGTGGAGGCTTTCTTT.

The chain recombines TRBV6-5 with TRBJ2-3; TRBD1 is a possible D gene (6 bases). V gave up 6 bases and J gave up 4 bases, with 17 bases separating them. CDR1 and CDR2 (germline): MNHEY, SVGAGI. CDR3 size: 15 residues. The CDR3 reads CASSRDKGGADTQYF. The CDR3 coding sequence is TGTGCCAGCAGCCGGGACAAAGGTGGGGCAGATACGCAGTATTTT.

The table lists this clone with a count of one. This chain's CDR3 is CASSLAGGAFFGNTGELFF. CDR3 DNA: TGTGCCAGCAGCTTAGCCGGGGGGGCCTTCTTTGGGAACACCGGGGAGCTGTTTTTT. The chain combines TRBV13 with TRBJ2-2; 8 bases agree with TRBD2. Germline loops: CDR1 PRHDT, CDR2 FYEKMQ (reference sequence). This CDR3 has 19 amino acids. V shed 1 base and J 1 base; nucleotides not matched to a gene: 11.

V is TRBV3-1 (or the pseudogene TRBV3-2) and J is TRBJ1-3; D is possibly TRBD1 (6 bases). The CDR3 is 15 amino acids. The V gene's germline CDR1 is LGHDT and CDR2 YNNKEL (reference sequence). The V end was cut by 6 bases, the J end by 4 bases, with 16 bases between. CDR3 sequence (DNA): TGTGCCAGCAGGGAAACAGGGTGGTGGGGAAACACCATATATTTT. Protein: CASRETGWWGNTIYF.

The chain is built from TRBV7-9 and TRBJ1-2; 8 bases are a match to TRBD1. The V segment lost 4 bases and the J segment 7 bases; nucleotides outside the gene matches: 11. The germline V gene encodes CDR1 SEHNR and CDR2 FQNEAQ (reference sequence). CDR3 size: 15 residues. Written as DNA, the CDR3 is TGTGCCAGCAGCTCAGTGCCCGACAGGGGTAGTGGCTACACCTTC. This gives the protein CASSSVPDRGSGYTF.

This chain connects TRBV5-1 to TRBJ2-3; TRBD2 aligns across 11 bases. The CDR3 is made up of 16 amino acids. Germline V CDR1 and CDR2: SGHRS, YFSETQ. V trimming: 0 bases; J trimming: 3 bases; junction bases outside the gene matches: 3. CDR3 nucleotides: TGCGCCAGCAGCTTGGCGACTAGCGGGGTTACAGATACGCAGTATTTT. Its protein is CASSLATSGVTDTQYF.